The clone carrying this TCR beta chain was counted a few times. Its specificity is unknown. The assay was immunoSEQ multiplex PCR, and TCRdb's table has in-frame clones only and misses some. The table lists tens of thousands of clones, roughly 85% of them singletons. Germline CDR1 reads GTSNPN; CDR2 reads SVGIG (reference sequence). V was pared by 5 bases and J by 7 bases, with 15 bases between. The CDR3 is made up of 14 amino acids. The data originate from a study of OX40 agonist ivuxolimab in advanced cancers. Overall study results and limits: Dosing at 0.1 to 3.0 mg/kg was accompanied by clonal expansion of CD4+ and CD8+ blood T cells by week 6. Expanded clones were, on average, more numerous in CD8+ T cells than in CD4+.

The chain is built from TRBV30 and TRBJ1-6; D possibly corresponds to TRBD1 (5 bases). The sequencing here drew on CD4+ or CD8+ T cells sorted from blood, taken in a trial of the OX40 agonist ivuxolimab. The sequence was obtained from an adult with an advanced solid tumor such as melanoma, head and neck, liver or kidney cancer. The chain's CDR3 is CAWVQAPGNSPLHF. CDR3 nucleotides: TGTGCCTGGGTACAGGCCCCGGGGAATTCACCCCTCCACTTT.